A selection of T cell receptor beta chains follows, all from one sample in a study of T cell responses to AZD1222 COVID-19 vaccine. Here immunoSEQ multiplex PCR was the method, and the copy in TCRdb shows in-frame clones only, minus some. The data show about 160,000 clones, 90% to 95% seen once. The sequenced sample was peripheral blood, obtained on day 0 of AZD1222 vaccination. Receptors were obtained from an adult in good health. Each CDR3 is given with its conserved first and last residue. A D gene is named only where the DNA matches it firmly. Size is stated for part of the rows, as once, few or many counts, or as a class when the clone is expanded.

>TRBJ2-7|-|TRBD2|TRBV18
TGTGCCAGCTCACCAACGCCTCCCGGCGGGGGCTACGAGCAGTACTTC
CASSPTPPGGGYEQYF
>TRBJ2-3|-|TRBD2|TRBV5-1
TGCGCCAGCAGCTTGGGGGTAGCGGGGGCCCCGACAGATACGCAGTATTTT
CASSLGVAGAPTDTQYF
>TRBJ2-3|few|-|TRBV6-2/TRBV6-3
TGTGCCAGCAGTTACTCTAGCACAGATACGCAGTATTTT
CASSYSSTDTQYF
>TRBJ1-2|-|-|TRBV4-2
TGTGCCAGCAGCCAAGACAGCCGAACCTACTATGGCTACACCTTC
CASSQDSRTYYGYTF
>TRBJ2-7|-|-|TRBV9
TGTGCCAGCAGCGTATCAGGAACCTACGAGCAGTACTTC
CASSVSGTYEQYF
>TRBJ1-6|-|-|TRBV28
TGTGCCAGCAGTGAACAGAGGTGGGGCGGCCCACCCCTCCACTTT
CASSEQRWGGPPLHF
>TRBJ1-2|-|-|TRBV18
TGTGCCAGCTCACCACCAGGGGTAGATGGCGGCTACACCTTC
CASSPPGVDGGYTF
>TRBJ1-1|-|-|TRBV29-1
TGCAGCGTTGGGGCAGGGCGGTACACTGAAGCTTTCTTT
CSVGAGRYTEAFF
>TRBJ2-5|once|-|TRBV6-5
TGTGCCAGCAGGGGCCCCGGAAAGGAGACCCAGTACTTC
CASRGPGKETQYF
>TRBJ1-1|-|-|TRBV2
TGTGCCAGCTGTGGCAGGTTAAACACTGAAGCTTTCTTT
CASCGRLNTEAFF
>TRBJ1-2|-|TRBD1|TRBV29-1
TGCAGCGTTGGAGAAGGGACAGGCTATGGCTACACCTTC
CSVGEGTGYGYTF
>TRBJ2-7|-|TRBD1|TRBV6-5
TGTGCCAGCAGTTACTTTTCCCAGGGGGCGAGGGAGCAGTACTTC
CASSYFSQGAREQYF
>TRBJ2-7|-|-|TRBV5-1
TGCGCCAGCAAGGAGCAGGGGGGATCCTACGAGCAGTACTTC
CASKEQGGSYEQYF
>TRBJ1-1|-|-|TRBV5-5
TGTGCCAGCAGCTTGGGCCCACGACAGCCGAACACTGAAGCTTTCTTT
CASSLGPRQPNTEAFF
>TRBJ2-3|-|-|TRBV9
TGTGCCAGCAGCTCCCCCACCGGGGGTAGCACAGATACGCAGTATTTT
CASSSPTGGSTDTQYF
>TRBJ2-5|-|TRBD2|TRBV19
TGTGCCAGTAGTGCGAAAAGAGGGCTAGCGGAACAAGAGACCCAGTACTTC
CASSAKRGLAEQETQYF
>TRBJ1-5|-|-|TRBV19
TGTGCCAGTACCCCAAGAGGGGACATTAATCAGCCCCAGCATTTT
CASTPRGDINQPQHF